The clone carrying this T cell receptor (beta chain) was seen many times. Its target is unknown. This sample was included in a study of identical twins. Study findings and constraints: Within cord blood, abundant beta clonotypes carried fewer insertions, but memory repertoires showed no such trend.

Germline CDR1 and CDR2: MGHRA and YSYEKL. The CDR3 has 15 amino acids. The V end was cut by 2 bases, the J end by 3 bases, with 11 bases between. Through template switching, a universal primer site was introduced, and the cDNA contained unique molecular identifiers. TCRdb analysed the 5' RACE reads with MiXCR anew, one entry per CDR3 protein. The table lists around 250,000 distinct CDR3 sequences, roughly 7% of them singletons, with roughly 3.7% in the top ten. These same data were also listed under a study on yellow fever vaccine responses in identical twins.

This TCR derives from a woman aged 18-30 years in good health. The chain is built from TRBV4-1 and TRBJ1-5, with D perhaps TRBD1 (6 bases). The specimen was memory (CD45RO+) T cells sorted from blood. The chain's CDR3 is CASSQPGQNNQPQHF. The CDR3, as DNA: TGCGCCAGCAGCCAACCCGGACAGAACAATCAGCCCCAGCATTTT.